This T cell receptor (beta chain) was observed in a study of T cell clones after liver transplantation. The data were produced by immunoSEQ multiplex PCR, yet TCRdb's version contains in-frame clones alone and is incomplete. The sample includes roughly 74,000 clones, about 80% seen only once; the top ten take around 0.66%. The germline V gene has CDR1 MNHEY and CDR2 SMNVEV (reference sequence). The V and J ends lost 6 bases and 1 base respectively, with 19 bases between them. This CDR3 comprises 17 residues. The material was CD4+ T cells from blood, obtained before liver transplant. The gene calls are TRBV27 and TRBJ2-4; a weak D match, TRBD2 (5 bases). This receptor was taken from a human donor who received a liver transplant. The CDR3, as DNA: TGTGCCAGCAGCCCGCGCCGGGGAGCGTTGGCCAAAAACATTCAGTACTTC. The encoded protein is CASSPRRGALAKNIQYF.